Listed here is a single T cell receptor beta chain. The sample comes from a study of blood T cell repertoires in COVID-19. Repertoires were generated with immunoSEQ multiplex PCR, while TCRdb's copy carries only in-frame clones and drops some. The sample includes some 200,000 clones, over 75% seen only once; the top ten take about 6%. CDR3 size: 14 residues. The V end was cut by 2 bases, the J end by 4 bases, with 11 bases between. Germline lookup yields CDR1 SGHRS and CDR2 YFSETQ. The material sequenced was peripheral blood. This TCR came from a man older than 75 with acute or convalescent COVID-19. The chain combines TRBV5-1 with TRBJ2-3; D perhaps matches TRBD1 (5 bases). This chain's CDR3 is CASSLALGADTQYF. DNA for the CDR3: TGCGCCAGCAGCTTAGCGTTAGGGGCAGATACGCAGTATTTT.